The clone carrying this T cell receptor beta chain was seen at least ten times. Its antigen remains unknown. This record belongs to a study of naive and memory T cell subsets. Germline lookup yields CDR1 MDHEN and CDR2 SYDVKM. V dropped 2 bases and J dropped 5 bases, with 10 bases sitting between them. This CDR3 is 14 amino acids long. After the first PCR, alpha and beta chain libraries were processed separately. Cells stained for CD3, CD4, CD8, CD45RA, CD27 and viability were sorted into four CD45RA/CD27 subsets. An equimolar mix of two oligonucleotides served as the beta constant-region primer for TRBC1 and TRBC2. The ligated cDNA underwent four PCR rounds using SP2 and nested alpha and beta constant-region primers. TCRdb reprocessed the UMI-ligation and nested PCR reads via MiXCR and lists one record per CDR3 protein. The table has roughly 100,000 distinct CDR3 sequences, around 13% seen once. Study-level points and caveats: A clonotype means one alpha or beta sequence, not an alpha/beta pair. Possibly reflecting memory cells re-expressing CD45RA, a few larger clonotypes occurred in naive repertoires, especially CD8.

The rearrangement links TRBV28 to TRBJ2-1; D ambiguous. This receptor was identified in a human donor in good health. Sequencing was done on a sample of naive CD8+ T cells from blood. This CDR3 reads CASSLPSLNNEQFF. The DNA of the CDR3 is TGTGCCAGCAGTTTACCCTCACTGAACAATGAGCAGTTCTTC.